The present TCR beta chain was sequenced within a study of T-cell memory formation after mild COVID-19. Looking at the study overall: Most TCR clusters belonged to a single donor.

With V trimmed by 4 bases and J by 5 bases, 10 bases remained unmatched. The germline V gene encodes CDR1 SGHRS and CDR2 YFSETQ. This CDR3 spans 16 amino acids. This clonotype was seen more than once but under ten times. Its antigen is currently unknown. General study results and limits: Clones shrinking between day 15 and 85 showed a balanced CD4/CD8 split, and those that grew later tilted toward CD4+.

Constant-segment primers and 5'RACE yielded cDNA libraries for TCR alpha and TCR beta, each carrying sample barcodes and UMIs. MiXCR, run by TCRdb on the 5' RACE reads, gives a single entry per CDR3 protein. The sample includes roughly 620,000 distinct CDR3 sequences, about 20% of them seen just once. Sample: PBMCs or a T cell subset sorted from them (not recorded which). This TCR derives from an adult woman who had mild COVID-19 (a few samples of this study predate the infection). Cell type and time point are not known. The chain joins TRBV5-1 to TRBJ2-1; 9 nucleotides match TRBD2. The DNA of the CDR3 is TGCGCCAGCAGCCCGGGCGGCGGGAGGGCCCACAATGAGCAGTTCTTC. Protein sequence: CASSPGGGRAHNEQFF.